A single T cell receptor (beta chain) is shown here with its context. This table comes from immunoSEQ multiplex PCR, and its TCRdb copy is limited to in-frame clones, with some not included. The table lists 150,000 to 200,000 clones, approximately 90% of them singletons, with 0.65% to 0.85% in the top ten. V dropped 1 base and J dropped 4 bases, with 7 bases sitting between them. CDR3 length: 13 residues. Germline-derived CDR1 and CDR2 are SGHNT and YENEEA. This record belongs to a study of control samples from healthy donors and cancer patients. The sample consisted of blood. The chain has TRBV11-3 and TRBJ2-5, with no clear D. The TCR comes from a woman aged 30 to 39 in good health. CDR3: CASSLGGRETQYF. CDR3 DNA sequence: TGTGCCAGCAGCTTAGGGGGTAGAGAGACCCAGTACTTC.